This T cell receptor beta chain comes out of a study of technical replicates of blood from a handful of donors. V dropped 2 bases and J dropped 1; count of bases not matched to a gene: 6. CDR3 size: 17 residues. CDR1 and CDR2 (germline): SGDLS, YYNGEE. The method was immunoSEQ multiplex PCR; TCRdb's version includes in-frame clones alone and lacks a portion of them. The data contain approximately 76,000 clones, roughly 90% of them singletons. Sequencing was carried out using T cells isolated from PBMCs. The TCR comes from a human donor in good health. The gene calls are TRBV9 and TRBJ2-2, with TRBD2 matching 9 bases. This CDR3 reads CASSVDSRGGNTGELFF. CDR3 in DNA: TGTGCCAGCAGCGTGGATTCGCGGGGGGGGAACACCGGGGAGCTGTTTTTT.